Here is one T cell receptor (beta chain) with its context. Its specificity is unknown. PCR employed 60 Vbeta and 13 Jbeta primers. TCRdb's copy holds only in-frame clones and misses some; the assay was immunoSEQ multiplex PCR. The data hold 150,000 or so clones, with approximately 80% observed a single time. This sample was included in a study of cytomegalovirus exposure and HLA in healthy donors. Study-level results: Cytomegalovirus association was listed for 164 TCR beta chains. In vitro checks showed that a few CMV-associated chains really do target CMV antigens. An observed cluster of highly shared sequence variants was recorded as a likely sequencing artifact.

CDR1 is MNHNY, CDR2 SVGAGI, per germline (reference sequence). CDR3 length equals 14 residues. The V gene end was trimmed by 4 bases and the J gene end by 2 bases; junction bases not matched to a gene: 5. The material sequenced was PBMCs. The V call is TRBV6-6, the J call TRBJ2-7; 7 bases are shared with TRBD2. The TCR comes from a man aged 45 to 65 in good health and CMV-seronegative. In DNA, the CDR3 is TGTGCCAGCAGTTTGGGGGGGAGTACCTACGAGCAGTACTTC. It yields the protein CASSLGGSTYEQYF.